The 21 T cell receptor beta chains below come from one sample, sequenced in a study of T-cell memory formation after mild COVID-19. Each CDR3 protein is one row after TCRdb ran MiXCR on the 5' RACE reads. The table has approximately 570,000 distinct CDR3 sequences, about a sixth seen once. Sequenced sample: PBMCs or a T cell subset sorted from them (not recorded which). Source of these receptors: an adult woman who had mild COVID-19 (a few samples of this study predate the infection). Cell type and time point are not known.

J is TRBJ2-5 and V is TRBV4-1; 7 bases match TRBD2. Germline V CDR1 and CDR2: MGHRA, YSYEKL. With 3 bases clipped from V and 7 bases from J, the junction kept 11 bases outside the gene matches. The CDR3 has 15 amino acids. CDR3: CASSQSGGLIGTQYF. CDR3 sequence (DNA): TGCGCCAGCAGCCAGTCGGGGGGTCTTATCGGGACCCAGTACTTC.

This clonotype was seen repeatedly, ten times or more. The chain links TRBV10-3 to TRBJ1-3; the D gene is possibly TRBD1 (6 bases). The germline V and J ends were trimmed by 6 bases and 0 bases, with 18 bases remaining between them. The CDR3 covers 17 residues. Germline V gene data show CDR1 as ENHRY and CDR2 as SYGVKD. The CDR3 coding sequence is TGTGCCATCAGCGGACAGACGTACGGCTCCTCTGGAAACACCATATATTTT. This translates into CAISGQTYGSSGNTIYF.

Here the CDR3 reads CASSNFQGNSPLHF. The CDR3 nucleotides read TGTGCCAGCAGCAACTTTCAGGGGAATTCACCCCTCCACTTT. This chain joins TRBV12-3 or TRBV12-4 and TRBJ1-6, with D perhaps TRBD1 (6 bases). Trimming cost V 6 bases and J 7 bases, with 13 bases left between them. CDR3 length equals 14 residues.

In this sample, this clonotype turned up many times. V usage is TRBV27 and J usage is TRBJ2-7; D may correspond to TRBD1 or TRBD2 (5 bases each). The CDR3 is made up of 14 amino acids. Germline CDR1 is MNHEY and CDR2 is SMNVEV (reference sequence). V was trimmed by 3 bases and J by 4 bases, leaving 13 bases between them. The CDR3 DNA reads TGTGCCAGCAGTTTCGGGGACGGGGCTTACGAGCAGTACTTC. This encodes CASSFGDGAYEQYF.

This clonotype was detected only a few times. The genes are TRBV19 and TRBJ2-2; D remains unclear. Trimming took 2 bases from V and 7 from J, leaving 5 bases between them. Germline CDR1 reads LNHDA; CDR2 reads SQIVND (reference sequence). The CDR3 covers 12 residues. The CDR3 nucleotides are TGTGCCAGTAGTATATACGGCGGGGAGCTGTTTTTT. Protein sequence: CASSIYGGELFF. Full variable domain (rest looked up from reference TRBV19 and TRBJ2-2): DGGITQSPKYLFRKEGQNVTLSCEQNLNHDAMYWYRQDPGQGLRLIYYSQIVNDFQKGDIAEGYSVSREKKESFPLTVTSAQKNPTAFYLCASSIYGGELFFGEGSRLTVL.

The sample holds many counts of this clonotype. The V gene is TRBV5-1, the J gene TRBJ2-7; TRBD2 matches at 7 bases. CDR3 length equals 13 residues. Germline loops: CDR1 SGHRS, CDR2 YFSETQ. The trim removed 5 bases at V and 5 bases at J, leaving 7 bases unmatched. CDR3 bases: TGCGCCAGCAGAACCGGGACTACTGACGAGCAGTACTTC. Protein product: CASRTGTTDEQYF.

The CDR3 sequence is CAWSRGANTEAFF. The CDR3 nucleotides are TGTGCCTGGAGTCGAGGGGCGAACACTGAAGCTTTCTTT. The chain uses TRBV30 and TRBJ1-1; maybe TRBD1 (5 bases). The length of the CDR3 is 13 residues. V was trimmed by 2 bases and J by 1 base, leaving 8 bases between them. Germline loops: CDR1 GTSNPN, CDR2 SVGIG (reference sequence).

This clonotype came up a few times. The chain has TRBV20-1 and TRBJ2-4; TRBD1 aligns across 9 bases. The CDR3 sequence is 18 residues long. Germline V gene lookup returns CDR1 DFQATT and CDR2 SNEGSKA (reference sequence). V was clipped by 2 bases and J by 0 bases; unmatched bases: 11. The CDR3 protein is CSARTMSRDRAAKNIQYF. For the CDR3, the DNA is TGCAGTGCTAGAACAATGTCCCGGGACAGGGCAGCCAAAAACATTCAGTACTTC.

V and J are TRBV7-9 and TRBJ2-1; perhaps D is TRBD1 or TRBD2 (5 bases each). The CDR3 sequence is 15 residues long. Trimming shortened V by 0 bases and J by 2 bases, and 8 bases separated the two germline ends. Germline CDR1 is SEHNR and CDR2 is FQNEAQ (reference sequence). The CDR3 here is CASSLAGAAYNEQFF. The CDR3 nucleotides are TGTGCCAGCAGCTTAGCCGGGGCCGCCTACAATGAGCAGTTCTTC.

This clonotype has more than one count but fewer than ten. The gene calls are TRBV24-1 and TRBJ2-3; D remains unclear. CDR3 size: 14 residues. In germline, CDR1 is KGHDR, CDR2 SFDVKD. V was trimmed by 4 bases and J by 4 bases, leaving 11 bases between them. The CDR3 bases are TGTGCCACCAGTGAAGAGAGTAGAGCAGATACGCAGTATTTT. It encodes CATSEESRADTQYF.

At least ten counts were recorded for this clonotype. The V call is TRBV7-9, the J call TRBJ2-3; no reliable D call. The CDR3 covers 14 residues. Germline V gives CDR1 SEHNR, CDR2 FQNEAQ (reference sequence). The V end was cut by 5 bases, the J end by 4 bases, with 13 bases between. CDR3 nucleotides: TGTGCCAGCAGCCCCCCTAAGTCCCCAGATACGCAGTATTTT. It yields the protein CASSPPKSPDTQYF.

This chain connects TRBV7-6 to TRBJ2-7; D may match TRBD1 or TRBD2 (5 bases each). Germline V gene data show CDR1 as SGHVS and CDR2 as FNYEAQ. Trimming removed 5 bases from V and 2 bases from J, with 10 bases in between. The CDR3 runs to 13 residues. CDR3: CASSQEGPYEQYF. The CDR3 nucleotides read TGTGCCAGCAGCCAAGAGGGGCCCTACGAGCAGTACTTC.

This clonotype was counted ten times or more. The chain carries TRBV24-1 and TRBJ2-6; the D is unclear. Germline CDR1 is KGHDR and CDR2 is SFDVKD. CDR3 length equals 15 residues. V gave up 2 bases and J gave up 3 bases, with 7 bases separating them. As DNA, the CDR3 is TGTGCCACCAGTGATTCCCTTTTTGGGGCCAACGTCCTGACTTTC. This translates into CATSDSLFGANVLTF.

This chain joins TRBV15 and TRBJ2-1, with 10 bases lining up with TRBD2. Losses at the gene ends were 4 bases for V and 11 bases for J; bases not matched to a gene: 14. Germline values: CDR1 LNHNV, CDR2 YYDKDF (reference sequence). This CDR3 spans 16 amino acids. For the CDR3, the DNA is TGTGCCACCAGCACGTCAACGGGACTAGCGAAACCAAAGCAGTTCTTC. Its translation is CATSTSTGLAKPKQFF.

This clonotype was seen a handful of times. The CDR3 sequence: CASSLVHRDWVDYVSEQFF. In nucleotides, the CDR3 is TGTGCCAGCAGCTTAGTGCATCGGGATTGGGTGGATTACGTTAGTGAGCAGTTCTTC. The chain has TRBV7-6 and TRBJ2-1; D possibly corresponds to TRBD2 (5 bases). CDR1 is SGHVS, CDR2 FNYEAQ, per germline. The CDR3 runs to 19 residues. The V and J ends lost 1 base and 9 bases respectively, with 28 bases between them. Together with reference TRBV7-6 and TRBJ2-1, the CDR3 gives the full variable domain: GAGVSQSPRYKVTKRGQDVALRCDPISGHVSLYWYRQALGQGPEFLTYFNYEAQQDKSGLPNDRFSAERPEGSISTLTIQRTEQRDSAMYRCASSLVHRDWVDYVSEQFFGPGTRLTVL.

The V call is TRBV4-3, the J call TRBJ2-7; 7 bases fit TRBD1. V was pared by 0 bases and J by 0 bases, with 5 bases of the junction left unmatched. The CDR3 runs to 16 residues. Germline V CDR1 and CDR2: LGHNA, YSLEER. CDR3 sequence: CASSQDRGQLSYEQYF. Here the CDR3 DNA reads TGCGCCAGCAGCCAAGATCGGGGACAGCTCTCCTACGAGCAGTACTTC.

This clonotype was detected many times. The rearrangement links TRBV28 to TRBJ2-5; D is unresolved. V lost 5 bases to trimming and J lost 3 bases, with 7 bases between them. CDR1 and CDR2 (germline): MDHEN, SYDVKM. The CDR3 is 12 residues long. In DNA, the CDR3 is TGTGCCAGCAGTCTCTTAAAAGAGACCCAGTACTTC. Encoded protein: CASSLLKETQYF.

This clonotype has only a few counts. This chain joins TRBV7-6 and TRBJ2-3; D is uncertain. CDR3 length: 15 residues. Trimming shortened V by 5 bases and J by 0 bases, and 12 bases separated the two germline ends. Germline V gives CDR1 SGHVS, CDR2 FNYEAQ. CDR3 bases: TGTGCCAGCAGCCCCAGCCATCCGAGCACAGATACGCAGTATTTT. It encodes CASSPSHPSTDTQYF.

This sequence joins TRBV19 and TRBJ2-7; 10 bases align to TRBD1. V was clipped by 3 bases and J by 1 base; unmatched bases: 0. In germline, CDR1 is LNHDA, CDR2 SQIVND (reference sequence). This CDR3 has 14 amino acids. The CDR3 sequence: CASSMGQGSYEQYF. CDR3 sequence (DNA): TGTGCCAGTAGTATGGGACAGGGGTCCTACGAGCAGTACTTC.

The chain employs TRBV14 and TRBJ2-1; TRBD1 might be the D (5 bases). V shed 6 bases and J shed 1 base, with 19 bases lying between them. This CDR3 is built from 17 residues. The germline gives CDR1 SGHDN, CDR2 FVKESK. The CDR3 loop is CASSQLSGKRSYNEQFF. CDR3 bases: TGTGCCAGCAGTCAACTATCAGGGAAGAGGTCCTACAATGAGCAGTTCTTC.

The chain couples TRBV23-1 to TRBJ2-3, with TRBD1 matching over 8 bases. TRBV23-1 is an ORF for which the function is uncertain. V lost 2 bases to trimming and J lost 2 bases; unmatched junction nucleotides: 9. The CDR3 consists of 17 residues. CDR3 DNA sequence: TGCGCCAGCAGTCAACAGGGACAGGAGATATACACAGATACGCAGTATTTT. It is translated as CASSQQGQEIYTDTQYF.